This TCR beta chain comes out of a study of T cell responses to AZD1222 COVID-19 vaccine. Study observations and caveats: Seropositive AZD1222 recipients at baseline numbered only five or six.

This clone was counted a single time. The antigen is unknown. The CDR3 has 14 amino acids. Trimming removed 4 bases from V and 5 bases from J, with 14 bases in between. CDR1 and CDR2 (germline): MDHEN, SYDVKM. Sequencing used immunoSEQ multiplex PCR; TCRdb keeps in-frame clones, though not all of them. Of approximately 94,000 clones in the sample, roughly nine tenths are singletons; the top ten hold about 1.7%. The sample was peripheral blood, taken on day 0 of AZD1222 vaccination. The receptor's source is an adult in good health. J is TRBJ2-5 and V is TRBV28, with D possibly TRBD2 on 6 matching bases. CDR3 DNA sequence: TGTGCCAGCAGTTCAGGAGGGATGCCGGAGACCCAGTACTTC. As protein: CASSSGGMPETQYF.